Reported below is one T cell receptor beta chain. V was cut by 1 base and J by 7 bases, with 10 bases left in between. CDR3 length equals 14 residues. Germline V gene sequence: CDR1 KGHSH, CDR2 LQKENI. Assay used: immunoSEQ multiplex PCR; TCRdb lists only in-frame clones, some missing. The sample carries about 160,000 clones, roughly 89% recorded once. The source of the sample is a study of control samples from healthy donors and cancer patients. The chain uses TRBV18 and TRBJ2-2, with D unresolved. This TCR was sampled from a man aged 30-40 years in good health. The sample comprised blood. The CDR3 nucleotides read TGTGCCAGCTCACCACTGAGTTTCAACGGGGAGCTGTTTTTT. It codes for CASSPLSFNGELFF. The variable domain in full, with the rest retrieved from reference TRBV18 and TRBJ2-2, is NAGVMQNPRHLVRRRGQEARLRCSPMKGHSHVYWYRQLPEEGLKFMVYLQKENIIDESGMPKERFSAEFPKEGPSILRIQQVVRGDSAAYFCASSPLSFNGELFFGEGSRLTVL.